The subject of this entry is one TCR beta chain. The junction had 16 bases not matched to a gene; V was cut back by 7 bases and J by 10 bases. The CDR3 is made up of 15 amino acids. Germline V gene lookup returns CDR1 MNHEY and CDR2 SMNVEV (reference sequence). This record belongs to a study of blood T cell repertoires in COVID-19. Study at large: Collection of acute and convalescent COVID-19 samples took place in the United States, Italy and Spain.

Repertoires were generated with immunoSEQ multiplex PCR, while TCRdb's copy carries only in-frame clones and drops some. There are around 300,000 clones in the sample; around 87% occur only once, and roughly 1.9% lies in the top ten. This sequence originates from a young woman who had recovered from COVID-19. This chain links TRBV27 with TRBJ1-5, with 7 bases that match TRBD1. The sample was peripheral blood. In nucleotides, the CDR3 is TGTGCCAGCACTGATACGGGTGCAGGGGGTCATCCCCAGCATTTT. Translation gives CASTDTGAGGHPQHF.